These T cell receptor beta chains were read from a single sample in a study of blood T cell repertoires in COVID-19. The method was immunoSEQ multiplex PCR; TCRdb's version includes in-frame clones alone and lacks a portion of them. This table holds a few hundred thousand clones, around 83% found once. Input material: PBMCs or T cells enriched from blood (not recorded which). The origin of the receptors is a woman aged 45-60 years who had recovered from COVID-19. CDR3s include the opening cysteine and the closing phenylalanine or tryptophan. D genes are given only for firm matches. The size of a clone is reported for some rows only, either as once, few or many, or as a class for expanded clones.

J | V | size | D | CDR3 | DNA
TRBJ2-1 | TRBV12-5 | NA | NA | CASGLFPGRPYNEQFF | TGTGCTAGTGGTTTGTTTCCGGGTAGGCCCTACAATGAGCAGTTCTTC
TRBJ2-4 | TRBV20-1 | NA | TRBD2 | CSAGRAGVAYF | TGCAGTGCTGGTCGAGCGGGAGTGGCCTACTTC
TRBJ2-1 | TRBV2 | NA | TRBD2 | CASSLAGGAEQFF | TGTGCCAGCAGTCTAGCGGGAGGGGCTGAGCAGTTCTTC
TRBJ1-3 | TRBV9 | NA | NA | CASSVVSHPSGNTIYF | TGTGCCAGCAGCGTAGTATCACACCCCTCTGGAAACACCATATATTTT
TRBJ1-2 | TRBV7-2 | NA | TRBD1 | CASSFAGQGFGYTF | TGTGCCAGCAGCTTTGCGGGACAGGGTTTTGGCTACACCTTC
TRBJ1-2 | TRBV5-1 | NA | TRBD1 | CASSLDPGQGYYGYTF | TGCGCCAGCAGCTTGGACCCGGGACAGGGGTACTATGGCTACACCTTC
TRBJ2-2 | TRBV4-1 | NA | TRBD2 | CASSHLTGTSGRALPTGELFF | TGCGCCAGCAGCCATCTCACCGGGACTAGCGGGAGGGCCCTCCCCACCGGGGAGCTGTTTTTT
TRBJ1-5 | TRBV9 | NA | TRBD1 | CASSPGTGMGNQPQHF | TGTGCCAGCAGCCCGGGGACAGGGATGGGCAATCAGCCCCAGCATTTT
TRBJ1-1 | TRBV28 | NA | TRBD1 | CASTVQGSTEAFF | TGTGCCAGCACCGTACAGGGGTCCACTGAAGCTTTCTTT
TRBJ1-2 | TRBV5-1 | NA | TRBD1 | CASSLGQGAYFGYTF | TGCGCCAGCAGCCTCGGACAGGGGGCTTATTTTGGCTACACCTTC
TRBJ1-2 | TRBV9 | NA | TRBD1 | CASSVASTGVYGYTF | TGTGCCAGCAGCGTAGCCTCGACAGGGGTCTATGGCTACACCTTC
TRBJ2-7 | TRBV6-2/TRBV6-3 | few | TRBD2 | CASSFASGEPKDYEQYF | TGTGCCAGCAGTTTCGCTAGCGGGGAACCCAAAGACTACGAGCAGTACTTC
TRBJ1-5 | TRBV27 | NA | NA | CASSLSAGQPQHF | TGTGCCAGCAGTTTATCGGCGGGTCAGCCCCAGCATTTT
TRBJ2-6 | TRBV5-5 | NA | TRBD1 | CASSSQGVSSGANVLTF | TGTGCCAGCAGCTCACAGGGGGTCTCATCTGGGGCCAACGTCCTGACTTTC
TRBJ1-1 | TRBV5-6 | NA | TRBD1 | CASSLGAGGNTEAFF | TGTGCCAGCAGCTTGGGGGCAGGGGGCAACACTGAAGCTTTCTTT
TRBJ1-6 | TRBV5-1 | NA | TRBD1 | CASSLTGESPLHF | TGCGCCAGCAGCTTAACAGGGGAATCACCCCTCCACTTT
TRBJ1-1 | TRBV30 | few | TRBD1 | CAWSQGQGTHKNTEAFF | TGTGCCTGGAGCCAGGGACAGGGAACGCATAAGAACACTGAAGCTTTCTTT
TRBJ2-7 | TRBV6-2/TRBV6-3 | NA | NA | CASSYGRAQEQYF | TGTGCCAGCAGTTACGGTCGAGCGCAGGAGCAGTACTTC
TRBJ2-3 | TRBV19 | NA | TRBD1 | CASRWDRSTDTQYF | TGTGCCAGTAGGTGGGACAGGAGCACAGATACGCAGTATTTT
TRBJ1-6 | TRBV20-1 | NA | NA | CSASGGDNSPLHF | TGCAGTGCTAGTGGGGGGGATAATTCACCCCTCCACTTT
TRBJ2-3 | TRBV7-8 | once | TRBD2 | CASSRRGGTDTQYF | TGTGCCAGCAGCAGACGGGGGGGCACAGATACGCAGTATTTT
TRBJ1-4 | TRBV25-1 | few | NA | CASSAAGLGGKLFF | TGTGCCAGCAGTGCGGCCGGACTTGGAGGAAAACTGTTTTTT
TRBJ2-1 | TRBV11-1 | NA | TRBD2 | CASSPPSGSSEQFF | TGTGCCAGCAGCCCCCCTAGCGGGAGTAGTGAGCAGTTCTTC
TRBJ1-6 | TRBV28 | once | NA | CASRGALWDSPLHF | TGTGCCAGCAGGGGGGCCCTTTGGGATTCACCCCTCCACTTT
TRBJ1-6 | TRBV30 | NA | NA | CAWTSGSYNSPLHF | TGTGCCTGGACATCGGGCTCCTATAATTCACCCCTCCACTTT
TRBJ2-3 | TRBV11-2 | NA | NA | CASSTTPITDTQYF | TGTGCCAGCAGCACTACCCCGATCACAGATACGCAGTATTTT
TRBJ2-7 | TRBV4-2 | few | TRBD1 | CASSQGLGQALSYEQYF | TGTGCCAGCAGCCAAGGACTGGGACAGGCACTTTCTTACGAGCAGTACTTC
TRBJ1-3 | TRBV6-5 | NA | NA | CASRAYLSGNTIYF | TGTGCCAGCAGGGCTTACCTCTCTGGAAACACCATATATTTT
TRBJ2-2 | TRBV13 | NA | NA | CASSSLGLTTGELFF | TGTGCCAGCAGCTCCCTGGGACTTACCACCGGGGAGCTGTTTTTT
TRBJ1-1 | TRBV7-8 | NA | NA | CATGGHPNTEAFF | TGTGCCACCGGCGGACACCCGAACACTGAAGCTTTCTTT
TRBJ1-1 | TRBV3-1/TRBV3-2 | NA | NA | CASSPLQGLKPLNTEAFF | TGTGCCAGCAGCCCGCTGCAGGGCCTAAAACCTTTGAACACTGAAGCTTTCTTT
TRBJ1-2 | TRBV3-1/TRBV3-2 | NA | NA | CASSLRREANYGYTF | TGTGCCAGCAGCCTACGACGGGAAGCTAACTATGGCTACACCTTC
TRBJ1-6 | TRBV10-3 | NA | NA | CATTPTRGEDSPLHF | TGTGCCACCACCCCAACGCGGGGGGAAGATTCACCCCTCCACTTT
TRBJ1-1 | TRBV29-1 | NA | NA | CSVGQLNTEAFF | TGCAGCGTTGGACAGTTGAACACTGAAGCTTTCTTT
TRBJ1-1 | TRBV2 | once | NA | CASTPGGVGNTEAFF | TGTGCCAGCACCCCGGGGGGGGTAGGGAACACTGAAGCTTTCTTT
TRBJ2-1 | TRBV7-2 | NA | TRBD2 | CASRPGGGPSSYNEQFF | TGTGCCAGCAGACCTGGGGGGGGTCCCAGCTCCTACAATGAGCAGTTCTTC
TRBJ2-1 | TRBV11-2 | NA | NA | CASSLGVAEGEQFF | TGTGCCAGCAGCTTAGGGGTCGCTGAGGGTGAGCAGTTCTTC
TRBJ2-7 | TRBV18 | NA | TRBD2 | CASSPLTGTSGKAFHEQYF | TGTGCCAGCTCACCACTAACCGGGACTAGCGGGAAAGCTTTCCACGAGCAGTACTTC
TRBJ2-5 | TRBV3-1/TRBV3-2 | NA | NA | CASSQIFLGTFRETQYF | TGTGCCAGCAGCCAGATTTTTCTCGGGACATTCAGAGAGACCCAGTACTTC
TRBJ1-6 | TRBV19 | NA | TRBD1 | CASVREQGLGSPLHF | TGTGCCAGTGTTAGAGAACAGGGGCTGGGATCACCCCTCCACTTT
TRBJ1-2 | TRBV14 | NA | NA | CASSQDSGVHGYTF | TGTGCCAGCAGCCAAGATTCCGGGGTTCATGGCTACACCTTC
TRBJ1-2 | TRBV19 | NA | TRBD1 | CASSRQGNSYGYTF | TGTGCCAGTAGTAGACAGGGGAATAGTTATGGCTACACCTTC
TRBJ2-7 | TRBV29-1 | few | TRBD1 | CSVEEVRNRQGHYEQYF | TGCAGCGTTGAAGAAGTACGGAATCGACAGGGTCACTACGAGCAGTACTTC
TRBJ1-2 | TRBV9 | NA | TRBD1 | CASSVFDRGRGYTF | TGTGCCAGCAGCGTATTCGACAGGGGTCGGGGCTACACCTTC
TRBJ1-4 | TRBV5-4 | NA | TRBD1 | CASSRGQGEGNEKLFF | TGTGCCAGCAGCCGTGGACAGGGGGAGGGTAATGAAAAACTGTTTTTT
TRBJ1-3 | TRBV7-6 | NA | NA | CASSLDRLGSSGNTIYF | TGTGCCAGCAGCTTAGATAGACTCGGGAGCTCTGGAAACACCATATATTTT
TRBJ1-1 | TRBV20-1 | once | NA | CSARDLEAFF | TGCAGTGCTAGAGACCTTGAAGCTTTCTTT
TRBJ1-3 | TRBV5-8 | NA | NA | CASSLSLLETSFSGNTIYF | TGTGCCAGCAGCTTGAGTCTTTTGGAGACGAGTTTCTCTGGAAACACCATATATTTT
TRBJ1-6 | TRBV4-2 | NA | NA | CASSQDVRRDSPLHF | TGTGCCAGCAGCCAAGACGTAAGGAGGGATTCACCCCTCCACTTT
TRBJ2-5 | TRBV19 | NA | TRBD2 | CASIGTSGDRQETQYF | TGTGCCAGTATCGGAACTAGCGGAGACCGTCAAGAGACCCAGTACTTC
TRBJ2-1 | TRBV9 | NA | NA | CASTPLLADSDEQFF | TGTGCCAGCACCCCGCTGCTAGCAGATTCGGATGAGCAGTTCTTC
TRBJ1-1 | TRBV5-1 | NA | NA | CASSYVLGPASTEAFF | TGCGCCAGCAGCTACGTTTTGGGGCCGGCGAGCACTGAAGCTTTCTTT
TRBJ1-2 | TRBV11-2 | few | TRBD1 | CASSLEGGSRGGYTF | TGTGCCAGCAGCTTAGAAGGGGGCAGCAGGGGAGGCTACACCTTC
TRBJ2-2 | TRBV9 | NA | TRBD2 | CASSPSGLAGGGTGELFF | TGTGCCAGCAGCCCATCGGGACTAGCGGGAGGAGGGACCGGGGAGCTGTTTTTT
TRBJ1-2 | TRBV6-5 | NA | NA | CAATGEGYTF | TGTGCCGCGACAGGTGAAGGCTACACCTTC
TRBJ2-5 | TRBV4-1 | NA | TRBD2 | CASSQVFSGTSGQQETQYF | TGCGCCAGCAGCCAAGTATTCTCAGGGACTAGCGGACAACAAGAGACCCAGTACTTC
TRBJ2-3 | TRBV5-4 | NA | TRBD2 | CASSPGLAGGSTDTQYF | TGTGCCAGCAGCCCGGGACTAGCGGGCGGTAGCACAGATACGCAGTATTTT
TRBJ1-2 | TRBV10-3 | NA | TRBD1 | CAISDLTEDRVVGYTF | TGTGCCATCAGTGACCTCACGGAAGACAGGGTCGTAGGCTACACCTTC
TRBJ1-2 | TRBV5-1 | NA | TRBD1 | CASTLDRARGYTF | TGCGCCAGCACCCTGGACAGGGCGCGTGGCTACACCTTC